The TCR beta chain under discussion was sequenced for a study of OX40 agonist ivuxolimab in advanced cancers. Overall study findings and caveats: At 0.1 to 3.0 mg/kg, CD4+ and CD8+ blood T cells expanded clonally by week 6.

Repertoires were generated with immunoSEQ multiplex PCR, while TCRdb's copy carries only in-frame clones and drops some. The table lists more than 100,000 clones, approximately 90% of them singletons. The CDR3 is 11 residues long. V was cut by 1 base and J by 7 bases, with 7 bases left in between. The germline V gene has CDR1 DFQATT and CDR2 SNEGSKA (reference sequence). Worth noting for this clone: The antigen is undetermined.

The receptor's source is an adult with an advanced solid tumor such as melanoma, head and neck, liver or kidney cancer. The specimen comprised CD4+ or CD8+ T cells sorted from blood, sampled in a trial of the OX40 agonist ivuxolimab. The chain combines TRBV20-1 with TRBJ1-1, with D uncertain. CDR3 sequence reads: CSARATGEAFF. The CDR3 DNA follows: TGCAGTGCTAGAGCCACCGGTGAAGCTTTCTTT.